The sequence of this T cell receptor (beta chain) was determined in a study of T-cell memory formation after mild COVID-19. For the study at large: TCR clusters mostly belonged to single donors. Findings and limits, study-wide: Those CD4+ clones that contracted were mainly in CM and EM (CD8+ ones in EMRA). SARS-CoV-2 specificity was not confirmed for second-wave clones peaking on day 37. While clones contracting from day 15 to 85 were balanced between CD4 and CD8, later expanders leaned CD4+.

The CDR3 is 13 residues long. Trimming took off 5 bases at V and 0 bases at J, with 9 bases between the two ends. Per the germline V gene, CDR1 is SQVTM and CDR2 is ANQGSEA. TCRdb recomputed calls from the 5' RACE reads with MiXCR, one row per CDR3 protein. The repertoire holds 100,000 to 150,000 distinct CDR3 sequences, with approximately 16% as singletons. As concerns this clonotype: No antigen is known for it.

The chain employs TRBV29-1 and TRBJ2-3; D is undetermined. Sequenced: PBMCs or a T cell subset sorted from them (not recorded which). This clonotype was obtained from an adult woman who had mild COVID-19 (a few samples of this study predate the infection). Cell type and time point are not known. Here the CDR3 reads CSVFPESTDTQYF. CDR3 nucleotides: TGCAGCGTTTTCCCGGAGAGCACAGATACGCAGTATTTT.